Below, 14 T cell receptor beta chains from the same sample are listed, as sequenced in a study of blood T cell repertoires in COVID-19. Libraries were prepared by immunoSEQ multiplex PCR; TCRdb keeps only in-frame clonotypes and omits some of them. The table records about 280,000 clones, approximately 85% of them present only once. Sequenced material: peripheral blood. The receptors shown here come from a human donor in a cohort sampled during active COVID-19.

V and J are TRBV5-4 and TRBJ2-6, with 13 bases that match TRBD2. CDR1 SGHNT and CDR2 YYREEE come from the germline V gene (reference sequence). Trimming removed 5 bases from V and 4 bases from J; junction bases left unmatched: 6. The CDR3 totals 17 residues. The CDR3 DNA sequence: TGTGCCAGCAGGGGGGGGACTAGCGGGAAAGGGGCCAACGTCCTGACTTTC. Translation gives CASRGGTSGKGANVLTF.

The chain uses TRBV3-1 (or the pseudogene TRBV3-2) and TRBJ2-1; 7 bases align to TRBD2. V shed 5 bases and J 6 bases; nucleotides not matched to a gene: 4. From germline, CDR1 is LGHDT and CDR2 YNNKEL (reference sequence). The CDR3 contains 13 residues. The CDR3 region is CASSVSGSNEQFF. CDR3 bases: TGTGCCAGCAGCGTTAGCGGGTCCAATGAGCAGTTCTTC.

The genes are TRBV18 and TRBJ2-6; D is perhaps TRBD1 (6 bases). From germline, CDR1 is KGHSH and CDR2 LQKENI. Trimming removed 5 bases at V and 2 bases at J, with 7 bases between. The CDR3 sequence is 14 residues long. DNA for the CDR3: TGTGCCAGCTCAGGGGGCCCTGGGGCCAACGTCCTGACTTTC. Protein: CASSGGPGANVLTF.

The chain recombines TRBV6-5 with TRBJ1-2; weak D call: TRBD1 (5 bases). Germline CDR1 reads MNHEY; CDR2 reads SVGAGI. The length of the CDR3 is 13 residues. Trimming took 5 bases from V and 5 from J, leaving 12 bases between them. The CDR3 loop is CASSPRRGYGYTF. DNA of the CDR3: TGTGCCAGCAGTCCACGACGGGGGTATGGCTACACCTTC.

This clone was counted between two and nine times. The J gene is TRBJ1-3, the V gene TRBV16; D unclear. The CDR3 contains 14 residues. The germline V gene encodes CDR1 KGHSY and CDR2 FQNENV. Trimming shortened V by 2 bases and J by 1 base, and 6 bases separated the two germline ends. CDR3 nucleotide sequence: TGTGCCAGCAGCCAAGGGCGATCTGGAAACACCATATATTTT. Translation: CASSQGRSGNTIYF.

There are a few counts of this clone. The CDR3 loop reads CASSLGEAGELFF. Written as DNA, the CDR3 is TGTGCCAGCAGCTTAGGGGAGGCCGGGGAGCTGTTTTTT. The rearrangement uses TRBV7-8 and TRBJ2-2; weak D call: TRBD2 (6 bases). V was clipped by 1 base and J by 6 bases, with 6 bases between them. In germline, CDR1 is SGHVS, CDR2 FQNEAQ. The CDR3 is made up of 13 amino acids.

J is TRBJ2-5 and V is TRBV3-1 (or the pseudogene TRBV3-2); maybe TRBD2 (6 bases). V shed 4 bases and J shed 3 bases, with 12 bases lying between them. Germline V gene lookup returns CDR1 LGHDT and CDR2 YNNKEL (reference sequence). This CDR3 comprises 14 residues. The CDR3 DNA reads as TGTGCCAGCAGCCCATCGGGACTCGAAGAGACCCAGTACTTC. Encoded protein: CASSPSGLEETQYF.

The rearrangement uses TRBV19 and TRBJ1-3; D call uncertain. This CDR3 is built from 16 residues. Germline V CDR1 and CDR2: LNHDA, SQIVND (reference sequence). Trimming shortened V by 4 bases and J by 0 bases, and 13 bases separated the two germline ends. CDR3 DNA: TGTGCCAGTAGTAGTCCGGGAATGGGCTCTGGAAACACCATATATTTT. This gives the protein CASSSPGMGSGNTIYF.

V and J are TRBV7-8 and TRBJ1-2; D perhaps matches TRBD1 (5 bases). V lost 3 bases and J lost 8, with 16 bases in between. CDR3 length: 14 amino acids. Germline V gene data show CDR1 as SGHVS and CDR2 as FQNEAQ. CDR3 sequence (DNA): TGTGCCAGCAGCTTGGGGCTCCAGGAAAGCGGCTACACCTTC. As protein: CASSLGLQESGYTF.

The chain links TRBV12-3 or TRBV12-4 to TRBJ2-5; D perhaps matches TRBD2 (5 bases). The CDR3 consists of 13 residues. V was trimmed by 5 bases and J by 5 bases, leaving 12 bases between them. The CDR3 here is CASSLGVKETQYF. In nucleotides, the CDR3 is TGTGCCAGCAGTCTGGGAGTTAAGGAGACCCAGTACTTC.

J is TRBJ1-2 and V is TRBV27; TRBD1 might be the D (6 bases). V lost 5 bases and J lost 8, with 15 bases in between. The CDR3 loop spans 13 amino acids. Germline V lookup: CDR1 MNHEY, CDR2 SMNVEV (reference sequence). This chain's CDR3 is CASSIRQGQGYTF. The CDR3 coding sequence is TGTGCCAGCAGTATTAGGCAGGGACAAGGCTACACCTTC.

The V call is TRBV14, the J call TRBJ1-1; D possibly corresponds to TRBD1 (5 bases). This CDR3 contains 18 residues. With 4 bases removed from V and 0 bases from J, the gap between germline ends came to 21 bases. Germline CDR1 SGHDN, CDR2 FVKESK. CDR3 sequence reads: CASSPPQWRGGMNTEAFF. The CDR3, as DNA: TGTGCCAGCAGCCCCCCCCAATGGAGGGGCGGAATGAACACTGAAGCTTTCTTT. Filled out from reference TRBV14 and TRBJ1-1, the complete variable domain reads EAGVTQFPSHSVIEKGQTVTLRCDPISGHDNLYWYRRVMGKEIKFLLHFVKESKQDESGMPNNRFLAERTGGTYSTLKVQPAELEDSGVYFCASSPPQWRGGMNTEAFFGQGTRLTVV.

V usage is TRBV2 and J usage is TRBJ2-2; 11 bases align to TRBD1. There are 17 residues in the CDR3. Germline lookup yields CDR1 SNHLY and CDR2 FYNNEI. After removal of 8 bases from V and 3 bases from J, the junction contained 11 bases not matched to a gene. The CDR3 loop reads CASASGQGALDTGELFF. The CDR3 DNA reads TGTGCCAGCGCGTCTGGACAGGGGGCTCTGGACACCGGGGAGCTGTTTTTT.

The J gene is TRBJ1-1, the V gene TRBV6-1, with D unresolved. The V end was cut by 0 bases, the J end by 0 bases, with 5 bases between. CDR3 size: 14 residues. Germline V gene sequence: CDR1 MNHNS, CDR2 SASEGT. The CDR3 reads CASSEATMNTEAFF. The CDR3 DNA reads as TGTGCCAGCAGTGAAGCTACAATGAACACTGAAGCTTTCTTT.